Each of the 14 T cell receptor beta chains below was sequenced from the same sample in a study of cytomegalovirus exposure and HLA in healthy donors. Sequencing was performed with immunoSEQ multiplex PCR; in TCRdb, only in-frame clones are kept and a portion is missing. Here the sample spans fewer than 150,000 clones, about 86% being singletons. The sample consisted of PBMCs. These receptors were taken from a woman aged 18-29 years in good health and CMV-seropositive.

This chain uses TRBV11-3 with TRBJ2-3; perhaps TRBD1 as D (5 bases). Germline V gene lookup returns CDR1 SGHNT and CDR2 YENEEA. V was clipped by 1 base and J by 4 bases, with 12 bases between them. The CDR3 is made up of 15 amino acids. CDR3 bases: TGTGCCAGCAGCTTAGGAGCAGGGTCGGCAGATACGCAGTATTTT. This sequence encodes CASSLGAGSADTQYF.

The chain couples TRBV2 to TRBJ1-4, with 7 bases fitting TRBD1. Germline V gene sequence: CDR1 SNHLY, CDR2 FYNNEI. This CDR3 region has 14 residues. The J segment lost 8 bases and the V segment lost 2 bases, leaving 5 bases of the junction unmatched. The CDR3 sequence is CASSEQGDEEKLFF. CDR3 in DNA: TGTGCCAGCAGTGAACAGGGGGATGAAGAAAAACTGTTTTTT.

For the CDR3, the DNA is TGTGCCAGCAGTTTACGTTTCCCTGGCTACACCTTC. This translates into CASSLRFPGYTF. The rearrangement links TRBV28 to TRBJ1-2, with D unresolved. The germline V gene encodes CDR1 MDHEN and CDR2 SYDVKM. The CDR3 loop spans 12 amino acids. The ends were cut back, 2 bases at V and 7 bases at J, with 8 bases in the middle.

CDR3 nucleotides: TGTGCCAGCAGTCTCCTAGCGGGAGTAGAGGAGCAGTACTTC. Translation gives CASSLLAGVEEQYF. The chain combines TRBV6-5 with TRBJ2-7; TRBD2 matches at 10 bases. Germline V gives CDR1 MNHEY, CDR2 SVGAGI. The V segment lost 5 bases and the J segment 7 bases; nucleotides outside the gene matches: 8. The CDR3 loop spans 14 amino acids.

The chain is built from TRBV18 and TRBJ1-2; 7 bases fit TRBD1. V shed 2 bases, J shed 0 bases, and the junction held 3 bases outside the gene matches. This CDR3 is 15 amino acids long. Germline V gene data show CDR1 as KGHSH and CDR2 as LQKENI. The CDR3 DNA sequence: TGTGCCAGCTCACCAAGGGACAGCTCTAACTATGGCTACACCTTC. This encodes CASSPRDSSNYGYTF.

The CDR3 DNA sequence: TGTGCCAGCAGCCCGGGACTAGCGGGTCGCGCAGATACGCAGTATTTT. Translating gives CASSPGLAGRADTQYF. J is TRBJ2-3 and V is TRBV7-2; TRBD2 matches at 12 bases. The trim removed 5 bases at V and 4 bases at J, leaving 7 bases unmatched. The CDR3 consists of 16 residues. In germline, CDR1 is SGHTA, CDR2 FQGNSA.

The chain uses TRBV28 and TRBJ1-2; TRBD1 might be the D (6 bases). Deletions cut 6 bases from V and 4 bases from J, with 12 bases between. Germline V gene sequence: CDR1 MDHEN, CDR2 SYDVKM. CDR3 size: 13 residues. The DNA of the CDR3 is TGTGCCAGCAGGTACAGGGTCTTCTATGGCTACACCTTC. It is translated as CASRYRVFYGYTF.

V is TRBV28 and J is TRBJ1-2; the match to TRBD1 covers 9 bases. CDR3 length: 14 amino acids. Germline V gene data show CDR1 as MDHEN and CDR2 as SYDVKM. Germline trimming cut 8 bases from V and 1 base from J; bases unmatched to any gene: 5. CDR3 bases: TGTGCCAGCCGGGGGACAGGGCTTAACTATGGCTACACCTTC. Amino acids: CASRGTGLNYGYTF.

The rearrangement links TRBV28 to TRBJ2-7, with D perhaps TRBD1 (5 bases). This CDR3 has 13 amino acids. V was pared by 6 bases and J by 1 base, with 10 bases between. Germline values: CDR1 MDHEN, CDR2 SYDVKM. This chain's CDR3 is CASSPGQSYEQYF. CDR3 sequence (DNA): TGTGCCAGCAGCCCAGGACAATCCTACGAGCAGTACTTC.

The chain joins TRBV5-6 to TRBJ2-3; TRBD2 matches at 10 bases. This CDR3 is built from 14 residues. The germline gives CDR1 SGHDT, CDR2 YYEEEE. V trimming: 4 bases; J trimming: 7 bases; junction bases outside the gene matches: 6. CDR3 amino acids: CASSLGTSEYTQYF. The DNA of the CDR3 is TGTGCCAGCAGCCTAGGGACTAGCGAGTATACGCAGTATTTT.

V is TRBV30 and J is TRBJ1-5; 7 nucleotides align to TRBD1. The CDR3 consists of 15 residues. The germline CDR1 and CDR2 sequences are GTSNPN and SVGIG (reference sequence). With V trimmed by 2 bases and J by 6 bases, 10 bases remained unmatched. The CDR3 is CAWSWSTGEGQPQHF. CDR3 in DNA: TGTGCCTGGAGTTGGAGTACAGGGGAAGGTCAGCCCCAGCATTTT.

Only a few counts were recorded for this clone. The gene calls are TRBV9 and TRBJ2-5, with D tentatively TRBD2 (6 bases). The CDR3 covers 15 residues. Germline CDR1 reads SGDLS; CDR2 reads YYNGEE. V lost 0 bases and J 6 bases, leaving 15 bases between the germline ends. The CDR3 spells CASSVGGELVKTQYF. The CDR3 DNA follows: TGTGCCAGCAGCGTAGGCGGGGAATTGGTGAAGACCCAGTACTTC.

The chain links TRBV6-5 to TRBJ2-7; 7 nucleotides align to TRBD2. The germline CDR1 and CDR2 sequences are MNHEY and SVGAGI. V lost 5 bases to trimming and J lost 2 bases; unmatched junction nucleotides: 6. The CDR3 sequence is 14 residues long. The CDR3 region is CASSPSSGPYEQYF. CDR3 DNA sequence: TGTGCCAGCAGTCCCTCTAGCGGCCCCTACGAGCAGTACTTC.

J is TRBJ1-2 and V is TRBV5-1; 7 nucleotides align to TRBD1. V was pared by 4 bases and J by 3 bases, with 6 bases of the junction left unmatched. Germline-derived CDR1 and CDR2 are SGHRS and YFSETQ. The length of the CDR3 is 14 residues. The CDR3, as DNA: TGCGCCAGCAGCGCAACGACAGGGTACTATGGCTACACCTTC. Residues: CASSATTGYYGYTF.